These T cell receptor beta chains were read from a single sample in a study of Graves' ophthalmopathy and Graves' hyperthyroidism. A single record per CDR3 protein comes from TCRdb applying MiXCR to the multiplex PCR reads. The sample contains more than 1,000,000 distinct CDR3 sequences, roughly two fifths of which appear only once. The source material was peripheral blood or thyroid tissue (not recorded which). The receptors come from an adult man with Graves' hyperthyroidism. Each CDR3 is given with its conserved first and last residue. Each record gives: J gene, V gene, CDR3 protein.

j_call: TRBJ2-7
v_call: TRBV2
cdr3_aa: CASSGDRVSYEQYF

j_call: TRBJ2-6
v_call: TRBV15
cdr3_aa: CATSVRQGAGSGANVLTF

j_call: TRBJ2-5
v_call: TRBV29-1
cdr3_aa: CSVPGSLQETQYF

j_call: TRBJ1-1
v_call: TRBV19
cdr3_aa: CASRGDSSAYTEAFF

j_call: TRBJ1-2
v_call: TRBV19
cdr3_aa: CASSIPGQGHGGYTF

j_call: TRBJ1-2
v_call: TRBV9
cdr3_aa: CASSYSALRRLSGYTF

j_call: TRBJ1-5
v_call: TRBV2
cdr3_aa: CASGGQAFSRGQPQHF

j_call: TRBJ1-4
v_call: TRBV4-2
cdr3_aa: CASSQLSGTNEKLFF

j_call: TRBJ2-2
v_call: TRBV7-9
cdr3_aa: CASSLDAGGSNTGELFF

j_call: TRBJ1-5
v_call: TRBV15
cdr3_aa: CATSRSRQGNQPQHF

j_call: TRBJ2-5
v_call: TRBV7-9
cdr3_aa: CASSLEATPGKETQYF

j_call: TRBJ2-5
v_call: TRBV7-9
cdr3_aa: CASSLGLAGVGETQYF

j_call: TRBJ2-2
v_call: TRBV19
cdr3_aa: CASSIRDTKLANTGELFF

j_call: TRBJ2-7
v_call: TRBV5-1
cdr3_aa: CASSLQSSYEQYF

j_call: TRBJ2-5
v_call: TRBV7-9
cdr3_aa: CASPGRFQETQYF

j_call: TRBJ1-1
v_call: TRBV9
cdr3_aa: CAWSVTANTEAFF

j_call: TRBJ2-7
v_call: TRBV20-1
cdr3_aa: CSARDPGGYRAYEQYF

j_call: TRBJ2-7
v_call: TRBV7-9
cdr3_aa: CASKGQGLSGTPYEQYF

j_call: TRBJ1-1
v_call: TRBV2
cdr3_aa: CASSLGRPDTEAFF

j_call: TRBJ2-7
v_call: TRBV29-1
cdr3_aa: CSVPGQLPYEQYF

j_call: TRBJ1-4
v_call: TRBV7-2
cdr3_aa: CASRSTGDILFF